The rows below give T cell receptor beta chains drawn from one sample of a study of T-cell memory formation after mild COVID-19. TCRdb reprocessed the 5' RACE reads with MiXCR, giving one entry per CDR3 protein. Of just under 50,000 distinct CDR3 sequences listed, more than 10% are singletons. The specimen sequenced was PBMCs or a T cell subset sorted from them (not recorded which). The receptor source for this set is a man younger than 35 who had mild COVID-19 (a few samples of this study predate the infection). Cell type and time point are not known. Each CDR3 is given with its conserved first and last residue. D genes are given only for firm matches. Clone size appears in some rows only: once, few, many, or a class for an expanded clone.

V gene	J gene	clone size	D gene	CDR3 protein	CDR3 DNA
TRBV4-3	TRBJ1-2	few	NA	CASSLGQSISYTF	TGCGCCAGCAGCCTTGGACAGAGCATTAGCTACACCTTC
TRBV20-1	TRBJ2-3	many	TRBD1	CSAKGTGHTDTQYF	TGCAGTGCTAAGGGGACAGGCCACACAGATACGCAGTATTTT
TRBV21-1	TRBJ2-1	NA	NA	CASSGRAFLYNEQFF	TGTGCCAGCAGCGGCCGGGCCTTCCTTTACAATGAGCAGTTCTTC
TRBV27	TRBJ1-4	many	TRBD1	CASSSTLLGTGQKLFF	TGTGCCAGCAGTTCCACCCTTCTGGGGACAGGTCAGAAACTGTTTTTT
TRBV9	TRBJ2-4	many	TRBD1	CASSVASPHYIGTAVSIQYF	TGTGCCAGCAGCGTAGCATCACCGCACTACATTGGGACAGCCGTGAGCATTCAGTACTTC
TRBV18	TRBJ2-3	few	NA	CASSPRKGGNTDTQYF	TGTGCCAGCTCACCACGGAAAGGGGGTAACACAGATACGCAGTATTTT
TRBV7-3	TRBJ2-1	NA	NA	CASSSEPLGARREQFF	TGTGCCAGCAGCTCCGAACCACTAGGGGCTAGACGGGAGCAGTTCTTC
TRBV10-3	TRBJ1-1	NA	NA	CAISERGQRMNTEAFF	TGTGCCATCAGTGAGCGGGGTCAGAGGATGAACACTGAAGCTTTCTTT
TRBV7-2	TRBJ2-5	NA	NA	CASSLLLDPTF	TGTGCCAGCAGCTTGTTGCTTGACCCCACCTTC
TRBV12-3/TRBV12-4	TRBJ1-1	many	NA	CASSLLGAQAFF	TGTGCCAGCAGTTTATTGGGGGCCCAAGCTTTCTTT
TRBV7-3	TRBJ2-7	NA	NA	CASSLTAGYEQYF	TGTGCCAGCAGCTTAACGGCGGGATACGAGCAGTACTTC
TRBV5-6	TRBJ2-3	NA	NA	CASSLLGASQSPDTQYF	TGTGCCAGCAGCTTGTTGGGGGCCAGTCAGTCCCCAGATACGCAGTATTTT
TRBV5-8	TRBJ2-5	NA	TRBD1	CASSLTGAETQYF	TGTGCCAGCAGCCTAACAGGGGCCGAGACCCAGTACTTC
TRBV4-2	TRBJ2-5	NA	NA	CASSQDPGSKETQYF	TGTGCCAGCAGCCAAGATCCCGGGTCTAAAGAGACCCAGTACTTC